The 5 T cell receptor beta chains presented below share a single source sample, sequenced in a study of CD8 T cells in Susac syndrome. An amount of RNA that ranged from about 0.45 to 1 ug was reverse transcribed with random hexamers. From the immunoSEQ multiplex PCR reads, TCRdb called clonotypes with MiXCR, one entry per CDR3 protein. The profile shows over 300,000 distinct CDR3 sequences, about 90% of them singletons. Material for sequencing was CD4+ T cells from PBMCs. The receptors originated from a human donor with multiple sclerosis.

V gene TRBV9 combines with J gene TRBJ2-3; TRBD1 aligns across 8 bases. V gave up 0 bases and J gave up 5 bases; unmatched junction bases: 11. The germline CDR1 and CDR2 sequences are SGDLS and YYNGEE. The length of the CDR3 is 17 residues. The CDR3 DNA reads TGTGCCAGCAGCGTAGGGCCGGGACAGGTAGGACAAGATACGCAGTATTTT. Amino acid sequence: CASSVGPGQVGQDTQYF.

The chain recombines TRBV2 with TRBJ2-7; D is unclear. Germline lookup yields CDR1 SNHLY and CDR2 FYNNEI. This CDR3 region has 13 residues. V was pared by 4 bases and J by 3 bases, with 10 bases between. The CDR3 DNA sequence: TGTGCCAGCAGTGCCCAGAGGCTCTACGAGCAGTACTTC. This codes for CASSAQRLYEQYF.

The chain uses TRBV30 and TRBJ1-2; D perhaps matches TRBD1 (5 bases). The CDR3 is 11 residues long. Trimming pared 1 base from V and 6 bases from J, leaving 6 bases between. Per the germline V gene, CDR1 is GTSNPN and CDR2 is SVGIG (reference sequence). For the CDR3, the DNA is TGTGCCTGGAGTGGACAGCATGGCTACACCTTC. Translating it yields CAWSGQHGYTF.

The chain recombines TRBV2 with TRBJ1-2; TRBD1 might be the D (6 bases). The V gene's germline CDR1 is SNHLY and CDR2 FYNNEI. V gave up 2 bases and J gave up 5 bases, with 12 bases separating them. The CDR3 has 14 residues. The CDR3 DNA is TGTGCCAGCAGTGAACTGGGACAAGATTATGGCTACACCTTC. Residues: CASSELGQDYGYTF. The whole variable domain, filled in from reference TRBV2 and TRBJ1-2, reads EPEVTQTPSHQVTQMGQEVILRCVPISNHLYFYWYRQILGQKVEFLVSFYNNEISEKSEIFDDQFSVERPDGSNFTLKIRSTKLEDSAMYFCASSELGQDYGYTFGSGTRLTVV.

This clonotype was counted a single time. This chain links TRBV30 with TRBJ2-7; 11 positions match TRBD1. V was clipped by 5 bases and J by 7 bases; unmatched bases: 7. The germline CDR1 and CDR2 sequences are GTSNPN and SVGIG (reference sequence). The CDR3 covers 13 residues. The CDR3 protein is CAWGGQGDGEQYF. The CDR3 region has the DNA TGTGCCTGGGGGGGACAGGGGGACGGGGAGCAGTACTTC.